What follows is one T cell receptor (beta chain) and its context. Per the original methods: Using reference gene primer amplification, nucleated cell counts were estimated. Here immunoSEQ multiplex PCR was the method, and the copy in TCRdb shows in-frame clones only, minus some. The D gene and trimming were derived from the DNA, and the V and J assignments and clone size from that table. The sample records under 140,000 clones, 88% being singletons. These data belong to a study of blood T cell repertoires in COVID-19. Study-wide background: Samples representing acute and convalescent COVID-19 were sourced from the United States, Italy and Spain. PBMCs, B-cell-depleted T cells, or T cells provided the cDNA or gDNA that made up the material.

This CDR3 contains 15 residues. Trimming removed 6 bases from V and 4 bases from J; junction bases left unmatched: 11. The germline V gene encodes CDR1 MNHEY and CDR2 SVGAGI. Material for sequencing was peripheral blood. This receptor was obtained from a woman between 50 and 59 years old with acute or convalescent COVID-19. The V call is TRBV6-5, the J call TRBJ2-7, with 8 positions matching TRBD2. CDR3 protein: CASSRKAGELYEQYF. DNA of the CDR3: TGTGCCAGCAGCCGTAAAGCGGGGGAACTTTACGAGCAGTACTTC.